The clone carrying this TCR beta chain has just a few counts. The record originates from a study of blood T cell repertoires in COVID-19. Background on the study: The United States, Italy and Spain provided the acute and convalescent COVID-19 samples. Nucleic acid was either cDNA or gDNA, and it came from T cells, B-cell-depleted T cells, or PBMCs.

Trimming pared 0 bases from V and 6 bases from J, leaving 6 bases between. This CDR3 region has 13 residues. Germline values: CDR1 MNHEY, CDR2 SVGAGI. How the authors handled the data: Amplification of reference gene primers provided the estimated nucleated cell counts. TCRdb's table, derived via immunoSEQ multiplex PCR, lists solely in-frame clones and lacks some. D and trimming were read from the DNA, whereas the V and J calls and clone size are those reported in that table. Of over 200,000 clones in the sample, about 90% were seen once. Seattle patients were enrolled while actively infected and followed longitudinally.

The rearrangement links TRBV6-5 to TRBJ1-5; D gene ambiguous. Sequenced material: peripheral blood. This receptor was taken from a man aged 25 to 45 with COVID-19, enrolled during active disease. The CDR3 sequence is CASSYSEGQPQHF. CDR3 bases: TGTGCCAGCAGTTACTCCGAGGGTCAGCCCCAGCATTTT.